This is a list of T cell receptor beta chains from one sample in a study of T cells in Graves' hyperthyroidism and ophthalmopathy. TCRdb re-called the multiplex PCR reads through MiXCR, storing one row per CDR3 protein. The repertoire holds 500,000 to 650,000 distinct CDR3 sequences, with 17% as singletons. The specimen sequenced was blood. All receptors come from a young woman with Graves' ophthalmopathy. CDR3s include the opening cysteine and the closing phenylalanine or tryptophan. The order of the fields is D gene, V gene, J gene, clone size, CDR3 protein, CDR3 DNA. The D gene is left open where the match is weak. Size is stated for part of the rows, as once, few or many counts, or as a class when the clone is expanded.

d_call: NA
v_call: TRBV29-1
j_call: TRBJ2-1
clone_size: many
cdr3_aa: CSVLDSDYNEQFF
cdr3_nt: TGCAGCGTTCTGGATTCGGACTACAATGAGCAGTTCTTC

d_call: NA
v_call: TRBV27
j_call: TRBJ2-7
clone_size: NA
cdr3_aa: CASSSGIQYEQYF
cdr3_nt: TGTGCCAGCAGTTCCGGTATCCAATACGAGCAGTACTTC

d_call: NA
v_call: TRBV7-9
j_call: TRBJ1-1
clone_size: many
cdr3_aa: CASSPRGGGKNTEAFF
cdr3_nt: TGTGCCAGCAGCCCCCGTGGGGGGGGCAAAAACACTGAAGCTTTCTTT

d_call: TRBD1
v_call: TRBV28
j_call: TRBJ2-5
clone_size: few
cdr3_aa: CASRTGQGQETQYF
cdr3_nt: TGTGCCAGCAGAACGGGACAGGGGCAAGAGACCCAGTACTTC

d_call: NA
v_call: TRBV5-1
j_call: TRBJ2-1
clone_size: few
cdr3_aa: CASSTTSLSYNEQFF
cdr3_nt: TGCGCCAGCAGCACAACTAGCCTCTCCTACAATGAGCAGTTCTTC

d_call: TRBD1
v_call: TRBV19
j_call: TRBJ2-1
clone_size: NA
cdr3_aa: CASSAGQGRRNEQFF
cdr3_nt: TGTGCCAGTAGTGCCGGACAGGGGCGCCGGAATGAGCAGTTCTTC

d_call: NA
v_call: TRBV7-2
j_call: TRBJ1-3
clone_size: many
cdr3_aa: CASSYTGTGNTIYF
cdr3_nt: TGTGCCAGCAGCTACACAGGGACTGGAAACACCATATATTTT

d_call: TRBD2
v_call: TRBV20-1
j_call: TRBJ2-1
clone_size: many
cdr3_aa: CSATGTSVNEQFF
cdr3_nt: TGCAGTGCTACCGGGACTAGCGTTAATGAGCAGTTCTTC

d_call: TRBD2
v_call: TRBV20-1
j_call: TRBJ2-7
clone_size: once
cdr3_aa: CSAGLAGTYEQYF
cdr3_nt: TGCAGTGCCGGACTAGCGGGAACCTACGAGCAGTACTTC

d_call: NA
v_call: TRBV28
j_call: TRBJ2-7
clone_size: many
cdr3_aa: CASCTVPYEQYF
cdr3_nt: TGTGCCAGCTGTACGGTACCCTACGAGCAGTACTTC

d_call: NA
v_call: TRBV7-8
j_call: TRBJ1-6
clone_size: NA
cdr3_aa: CASSLVNFQRGAYNSPLHF
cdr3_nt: TGTGCCAGCAGCTTAGTGAATTTTCAGAGGGGCGCCTATAATTCACCCCTCCACTTT

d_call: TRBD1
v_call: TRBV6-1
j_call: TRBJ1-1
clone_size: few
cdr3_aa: CATQDRERAEAFF
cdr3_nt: TGTGCCACACAGGACAGGGAGAGGGCTGAAGCTTTCTTT

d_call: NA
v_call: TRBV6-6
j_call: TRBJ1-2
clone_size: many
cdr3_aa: CASSYSSILSGYTF
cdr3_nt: TGTGCCAGCAGTTACTCCTCCATTTTATCGGGCTACACCTTC

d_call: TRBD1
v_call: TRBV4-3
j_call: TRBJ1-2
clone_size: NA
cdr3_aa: CASSQAQGADYGYTF
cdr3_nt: TGCGCCAGCAGCCAAGCACAGGGGGCTGACTATGGCTACACCTTC

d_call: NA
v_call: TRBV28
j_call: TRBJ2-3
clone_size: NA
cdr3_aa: CASSQIRDTQYF
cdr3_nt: TGTGCCAGCAGCCAGATCAGAGATACGCAGTATTTT

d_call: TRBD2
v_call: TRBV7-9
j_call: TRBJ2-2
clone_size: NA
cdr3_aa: CASSESSGRAGGELFF
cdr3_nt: TGTGCCAGCAGCGAAAGTAGCGGGAGGGCTGGCGGGGAGCTGTTTTTT

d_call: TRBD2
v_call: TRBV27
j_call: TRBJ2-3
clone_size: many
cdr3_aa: CASSPGGGFADTQYF
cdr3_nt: TGTGCCAGCAGTCCTGGGGGAGGGTTCGCAGATACGCAGTATTTT

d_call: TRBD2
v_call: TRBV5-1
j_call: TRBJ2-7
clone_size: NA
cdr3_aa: CASSLHTGGSSYEQYF
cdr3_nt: TGCGCCAGCAGCTTGCATACGGGAGGTAGCTCCTACGAGCAGTACTTC

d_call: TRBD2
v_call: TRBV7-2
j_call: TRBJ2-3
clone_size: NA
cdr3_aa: CASSYRAGGGDTQYF
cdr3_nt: TGTGCCAGCTCCTACCGCGCGGGGGGGGGGGATACGCAGTATTTT

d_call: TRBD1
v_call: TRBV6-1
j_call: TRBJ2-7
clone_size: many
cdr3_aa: CASSVRTGDSYEQYF
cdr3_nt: TGTGCCAGCAGTGTTAGGACAGGGGATTCCTACGAGCAGTACTTC

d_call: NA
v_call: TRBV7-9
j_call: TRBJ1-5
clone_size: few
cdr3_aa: CASSLEGGYNQPQHF
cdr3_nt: TGTGCCAGCAGCTTAGAAGGCGGTTACAATCAGCCCCAGCATTTT

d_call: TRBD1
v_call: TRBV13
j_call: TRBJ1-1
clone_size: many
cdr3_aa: CASSSVGTGRTEAFF
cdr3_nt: TGTGCCAGCAGTTCGGTAGGGACAGGGCGCACTGAAGCTTTCTTT

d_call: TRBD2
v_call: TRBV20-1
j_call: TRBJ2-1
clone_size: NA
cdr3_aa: CSASKASGGTSNEQFF
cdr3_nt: TGCAGTGCTAGTAAGGCTAGCGGGGGCACCTCCAATGAGCAGTTCTTC

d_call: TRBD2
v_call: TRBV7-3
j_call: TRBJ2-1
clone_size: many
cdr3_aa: CASSPLAGGDEQFF
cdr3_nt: TGTGCCAGCAGCCCTCTAGCGGGAGGAGATGAGCAGTTCTTC

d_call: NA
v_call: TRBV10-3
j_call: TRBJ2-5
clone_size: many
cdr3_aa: CAISEEEAGKETQYF
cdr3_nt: TGTGCCATCAGTGAAGAGGAGGCAGGGAAAGAGACCCAGTACTTC

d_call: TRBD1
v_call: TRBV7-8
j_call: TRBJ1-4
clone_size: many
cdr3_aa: CASSLQGGVGEKLFF
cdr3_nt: TGTGCCAGCAGCCTACAGGGGGGAGTCGGTGAAAAACTGTTTTTT

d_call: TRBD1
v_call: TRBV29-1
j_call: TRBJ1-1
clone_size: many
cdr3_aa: CSVPGQGGNTEAFF
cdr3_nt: TGCAGCGTTCCTGGACAGGGAGGGAACACTGAAGCTTTCTTT

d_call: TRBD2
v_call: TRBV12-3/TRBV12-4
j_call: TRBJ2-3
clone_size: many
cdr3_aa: CASSTELAGTDTQYF
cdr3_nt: TGTGCCAGCAGTACCGAACTAGCGGGCACAGATACGCAGTATTTT

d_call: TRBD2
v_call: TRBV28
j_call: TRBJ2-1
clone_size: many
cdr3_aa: CASSPVGSGRINEQFF
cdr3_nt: TGTGCCAGCAGCCCCGTTGGTAGCGGGAGGATCAATGAGCAGTTCTTC

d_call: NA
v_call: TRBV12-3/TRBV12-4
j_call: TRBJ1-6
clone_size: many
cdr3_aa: CASSFTQDNSPLHF
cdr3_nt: TGTGCCAGCAGTTTTACACAGGATAATTCACCCCTCCACTTT

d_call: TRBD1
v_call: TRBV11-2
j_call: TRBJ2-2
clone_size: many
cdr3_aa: CASSLGTGPGELFF
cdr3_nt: TGTGCCAGCAGCTTAGGGACAGGGCCCGGGGAGCTGTTTTTT

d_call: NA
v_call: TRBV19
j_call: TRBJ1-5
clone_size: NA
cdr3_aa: CASSISRGGQPQHF
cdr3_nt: TGTGCCAGTAGTATTAGCAGGGGAGGACAGCCCCAGCATTTT

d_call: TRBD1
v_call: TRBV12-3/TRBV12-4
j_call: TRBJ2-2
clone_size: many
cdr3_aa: CASSSQGSGIRTGELFF
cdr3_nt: TGTGCCAGCAGTTCACAGGGGTCGGGGATAAGGACCGGGGAGCTGTTTTTT

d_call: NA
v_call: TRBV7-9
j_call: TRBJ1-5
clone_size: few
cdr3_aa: CASRRGGYGEPQHF
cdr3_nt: TGTGCCAGCAGGCGAGGGGGATACGGGGAACCCCAGCATTTT

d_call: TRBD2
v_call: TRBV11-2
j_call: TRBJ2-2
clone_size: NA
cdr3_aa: CASINVLAGGTTGELFF
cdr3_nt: TGTGCCAGCATCAACGTCCTAGCGGGGGGGACTACCGGGGAGCTGTTTTTT

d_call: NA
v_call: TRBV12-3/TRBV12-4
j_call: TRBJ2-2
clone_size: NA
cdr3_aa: CASSQYRQGGTGELFF
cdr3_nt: TGTGCCAGCAGCCAATATCGACAGGGAGGAACCGGGGAGCTGTTTTTT

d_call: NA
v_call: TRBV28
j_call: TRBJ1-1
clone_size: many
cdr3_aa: CASSRLTSNTEAFF
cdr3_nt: TGTGCCAGCAGCCGTCTCACATCGAACACTGAAGCTTTCTTT

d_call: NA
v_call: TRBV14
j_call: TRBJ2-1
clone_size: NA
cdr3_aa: CASSQRGGILSQFF
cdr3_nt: TGTGCCAGCAGCCAACGAGGCGGGATTCTCAGCCAGTTCTTC

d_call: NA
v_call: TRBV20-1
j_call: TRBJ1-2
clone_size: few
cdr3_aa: CSVNRELVYGYTF
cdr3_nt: TGCAGTGTCAACAGGGAGCTTGTCTATGGCTACACCTTC

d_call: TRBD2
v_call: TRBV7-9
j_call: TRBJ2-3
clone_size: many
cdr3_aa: CASSPLGLAATDTQYF
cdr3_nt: TGTGCCAGCAGCCCCTTGGGACTAGCGGCCACAGATACGCAGTATTTT

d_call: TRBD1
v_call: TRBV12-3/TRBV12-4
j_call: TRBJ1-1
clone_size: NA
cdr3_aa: CASSSRTGGSAEAFF
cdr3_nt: TGTGCCAGCAGTTCGAGGACAGGGGGCAGCGCTGAAGCTTTCTTT

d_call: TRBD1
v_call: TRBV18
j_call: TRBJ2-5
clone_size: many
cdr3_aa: CASSQNRGRETQYF
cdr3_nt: TGTGCCAGCTCACAAAACAGGGGGCGAGAGACCCAGTACTTC

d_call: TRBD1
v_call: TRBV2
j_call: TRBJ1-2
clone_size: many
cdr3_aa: CASSEDRGAHYGYTF
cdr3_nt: TGTGCCAGCAGTGAGGACAGGGGGGCCCACTATGGCTACACCTTC

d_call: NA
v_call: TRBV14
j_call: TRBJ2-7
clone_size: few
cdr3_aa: CASSRAGIYEQYF
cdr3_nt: TGTGCCAGCAGCCGGGCGGGGATCTACGAGCAGTACTTC

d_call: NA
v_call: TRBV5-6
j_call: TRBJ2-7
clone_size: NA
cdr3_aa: CASSRRTEQYF
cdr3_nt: TGTGCCAGCAGCCGACGGACAGAGCAGTACTTC

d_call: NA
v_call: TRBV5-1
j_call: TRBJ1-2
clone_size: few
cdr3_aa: CASSLAESGRNYGYTF
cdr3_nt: TGCGCCAGCAGCTTGGCCGAGTCAGGGCGTAACTATGGCTACACCTTC

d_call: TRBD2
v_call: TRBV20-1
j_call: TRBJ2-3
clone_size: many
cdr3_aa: CSASPGRSGGIRGDTQYF
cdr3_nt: TGCAGTGCTAGCCCCGGTCGTAGCGGGGGGATCAGGGGAGATACGCAGTATTTT

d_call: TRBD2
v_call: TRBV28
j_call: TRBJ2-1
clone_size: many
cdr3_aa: CASRPRTSGGDNEQFF
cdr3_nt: TGTGCCAGCAGACCAAGGACTAGCGGGGGGGACAATGAGCAGTTCTTC

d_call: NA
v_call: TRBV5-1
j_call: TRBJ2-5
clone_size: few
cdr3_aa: CASSLPTETQYF
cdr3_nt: TGCGCCAGCAGCTTGCCCACAGAGACCCAGTACTTC

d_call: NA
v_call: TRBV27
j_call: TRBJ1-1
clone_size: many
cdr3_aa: CASSLVGTGMTEAFF
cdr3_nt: TGTGCCAGCAGTTTAGTCGGCACAGGGATGACTGAAGCTTTCTTT

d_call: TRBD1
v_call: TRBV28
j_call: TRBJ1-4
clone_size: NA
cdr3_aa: CASRIQGASEKLFF
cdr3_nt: TGTGCCAGCAGAATACAGGGGGCCTCTGAAAAACTGTTTTTT

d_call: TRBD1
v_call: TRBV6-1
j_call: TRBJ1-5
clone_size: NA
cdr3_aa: CASNSQGKSNQPQHF
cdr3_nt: TGTGCCAGCAACTCACAGGGGAAAAGCAATCAGCCCCAGCATTTT

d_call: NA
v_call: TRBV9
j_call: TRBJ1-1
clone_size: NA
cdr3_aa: CASSVGQEGGDTEAFF
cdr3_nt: TGTGCCAGCAGCGTTGGCCAGGAGGGTGGTGACACTGAAGCTTTCTTT

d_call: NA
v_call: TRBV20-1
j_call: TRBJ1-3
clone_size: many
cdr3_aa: CSAGRRTGGNTIYF
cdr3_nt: TGCAGTGCTGGACGGCGAACGGGAGGAAACACCATATATTTT

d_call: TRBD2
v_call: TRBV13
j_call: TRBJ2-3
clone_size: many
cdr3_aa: CASSLGPSGGTGAQYF
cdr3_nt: TGTGCCAGCAGCTTAGGGCCCAGCGGGGGAACCGGGGCGCAGTATTTT